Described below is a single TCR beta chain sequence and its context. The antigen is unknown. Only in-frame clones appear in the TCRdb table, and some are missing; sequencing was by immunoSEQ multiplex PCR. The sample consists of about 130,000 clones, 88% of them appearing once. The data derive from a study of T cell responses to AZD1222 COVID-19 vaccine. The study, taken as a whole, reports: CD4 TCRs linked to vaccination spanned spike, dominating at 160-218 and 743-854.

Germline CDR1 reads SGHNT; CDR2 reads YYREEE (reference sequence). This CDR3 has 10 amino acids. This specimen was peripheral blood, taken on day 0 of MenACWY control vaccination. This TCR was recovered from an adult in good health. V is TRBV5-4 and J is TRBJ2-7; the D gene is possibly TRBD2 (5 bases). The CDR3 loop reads CQAGGSEQYF. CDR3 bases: TGTCAAGCCGGTGGGAGCGAGCAGTACTTC. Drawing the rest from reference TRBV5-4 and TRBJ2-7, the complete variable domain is ETGVTQSPTHLIKTRGQQVTLRCSSQSGHNTVSWYQQALGQGPQFIFQYYREEENGRGNFPPRFSGLQFPNYSSELNVNALELDDSALYLCQAGGSEQYFGPGTRLTVT.